This entry lists 28 T cell receptor beta chains sequenced from one sample in a study of cytomegalovirus exposure and HLA in healthy donors. PCR was performed using 60 Vbeta and 13 Jbeta primers. Measured with immunoSEQ multiplex PCR; TCRdb has only the in-frame clones, and not every one. The table has approximately 200,000 clones, nearly 80% seen once. Sequencing was done on a sample of PBMCs. The origin of the receptors is a man aged 18 to 30 in good health and CMV-seronegative.

V gene TRBV7-9 combines with J gene TRBJ2-1; TRBD1 matches 7 bases. After removal of 5 bases from V and 8 bases from J, the junction contained 9 bases not matched to a gene. The CDR3 extends over 14 amino acids. Per the germline V gene, CDR1 is SEHNR and CDR2 is FQNEAQ (reference sequence). The CDR3 here is CASSATGPYDEQFF. In DNA form, the CDR3 reads TGTGCCAGCAGCGCGACAGGGCCGTACGATGAGCAGTTCTTC.

The chain has TRBV10-1 and TRBJ2-3; 10 bases line up with TRBD2. The J segment lost 2 bases and the V segment lost 3 bases, leaving 11 bases of the junction unmatched. The CDR3 is made up of 18 amino acids. Per germline, CDR1 WNHNN and CDR2 SYGVQD (reference sequence). The CDR3: CASSEIAGGSAYTDTQYF. Here the CDR3 DNA reads TGCGCCAGCAGTGAAATAGCGGGGGGCTCGGCCTACACAGATACGCAGTATTTT.

This chain joins TRBV7-9 and TRBJ2-2, with 11 bases lining up with TRBD1. This CDR3 contains 17 residues. V lost 5 bases, J lost 3 bases, and 8 bases stayed unmatched. CDR1 is SEHNR, CDR2 FQNEAQ, per germline (reference sequence). CDR3 sequence: CASSPFGQGAHTGELFF. The CDR3 DNA reads as TGTGCCAGCAGCCCCTTCGGACAGGGGGCCCACACCGGGGAGCTGTTTTTT.

The rearrangement links TRBV7-6 to TRBJ2-5, with 8 positions matching TRBD2. V gave up 3 bases and J gave up 10 bases; unmatched junction bases: 7. From germline, CDR1 is SGHVS and CDR2 FNYEAQ. The CDR3 is 13 residues long. The CDR3 DNA reads TGTGCCAGCAGCTTGAGCGGGAGTGGTGACCAGTACTTC. Amino acid sequence: CASSLSGSGDQYF.

CDR3 sequence: CASSDETSLSTDTQYF. The CDR3, as DNA: TGTGCCAGCAGTGACGAGACTAGCCTCAGCACAGATACGCAGTATTTT. This chain uses TRBV6-4 with TRBJ2-3, with TRBD2 matching over 7 bases. This CDR3 is built from 16 residues. In germline, CDR1 is MRHNA, CDR2 SNTAGT. The junction had 5 bases not matched to a gene; V was cut back by 2 bases and J by 0 bases.

The CDR3 protein is CSVVLQAVGTEAFF. In DNA form, the CDR3 reads TGCAGCGTTGTGTTACAGGCGGTTGGCACTGAAGCTTTCTTT. J is TRBJ1-1 and V is TRBV29-1, with a weak D call TRBD1 (5 bases). The CDR3 contains 14 residues. CDR1 SQVTM and CDR2 ANQGSEA come from the germline V gene. V was clipped by 4 bases and J by 4 bases, with 16 bases between them.

This chain joins TRBV7-9 and TRBJ2-7; D uncertain. Trimming pared 2 bases from V and 0 bases from J, leaving 5 bases between. The CDR3 extends over 13 amino acids. From germline, CDR1 is SEHNR and CDR2 FQNEAQ (reference sequence). The CDR3 sequence: CASSLLYSYEQYF. The CDR3 DNA reads TGTGCCAGCAGCTTACTCTACTCCTACGAGCAGTACTTC.

The chain recombines TRBV5-1 with TRBJ1-5, with D tentatively TRBD1 (5 bases). Deletions cut 0 bases from V and 3 bases from J, with 10 bases between. Germline V gene sequence: CDR1 SGHRS, CDR2 YFSETQ. The CDR3 is made up of 15 amino acids. The CDR3 sequence: CASSLGGVSNQPQHF. The CDR3 DNA sequence: TGCGCCAGCAGCTTGGGGGGGGTGTCCAATCAGCCCCAGCATTTT.

J is TRBJ2-1 and V is TRBV27, with 12 bases that match TRBD1. This CDR3 comprises 15 residues. In germline, CDR1 is MNHEY, CDR2 SMNVEV (reference sequence). With 3 bases clipped from V and 7 bases from J, the junction kept 4 bases outside the gene matches. As DNA, the CDR3 is TGTGCCAGCAGTTTGATGGGACAGGGGGCGAATGAGCAGTTCTTC. It is translated as CASSLMGQGANEQFF.

The chain carries TRBV4-3 and TRBJ2-1; 7 positions agree with TRBD1. The CDR3 contains 15 residues. Germline V gene lookup returns CDR1 LGHNA and CDR2 YSLEER. V gave up 4 bases and J gave up 2 bases; unmatched junction bases: 5. The DNA of the CDR3 is TGCGCCAGCAGCCCCGACAGGGATCCCTACAATGAGCAGTTCTTC. Translation: CASSPDRDPYNEQFF.

J is TRBJ2-6 and V is TRBV5-8; maybe TRBD1 (6 bases). V lost 4 bases to trimming and J lost 0 bases, with 14 bases between them. Germline assignment: CDR1 SGHTS and CDR2 YDEGEE. The length of the CDR3 is 17 residues. The CDR3 nucleotides are TGTGCCAGCAGCGTGGACAGAATAGTCTCTGGGGCCAACGTCCTGACTTTC. Its protein is CASSVDRIVSGANVLTF.

The chain employs TRBV10-2 and TRBJ2-2; D is perhaps TRBD2 (6 bases). Trimming pared 5 bases from V and 5 bases from J, leaving 15 bases between. The CDR3 spans 15 residues. The V gene's germline CDR1 is WSHSY and CDR2 SAAADI. The CDR3 loop is CASSPGGGWTGELFF. The CDR3 DNA reads TGCGCCAGCAGTCCAGGCGGAGGGTGGACCGGGGAGCTGTTTTTT.

The rearrangement joins TRBV5-1 to TRBJ2-7; D not certain. V dropped 0 bases and J dropped 3 bases, with 7 bases sitting between them. The CDR3 runs 13 residues. Germline assignment: CDR1 SGHRS and CDR2 YFSETQ. The CDR3 nucleotides are TGCGCCAGCAGCTTGGGGCCAGGCTACGAGCAGTACTTC. Residues: CASSLGPGYEQYF.

The genes are TRBV25-1 and TRBJ1-3; 12 bases fit TRBD1. V lost 7 bases and J lost 8; bases outside the gene matches: 3. CDR1 and CDR2 (germline): MGHDK, SYGVNS. The CDR3 consists of 13 residues. This CDR3 reads CASTGTGGHTIYF. The CDR3 nucleotides read TGTGCCAGCACCGGGACAGGGGGCCACACCATATATTTT.

V gene TRBV2 combines with J gene TRBJ2-3, with a possible D match to TRBD2 (5 bases). This CDR3 spans 15 amino acids. Between the trimmed V and J ends, which lost 6 bases and 0 bases, there was a span of 13 bases. Germline-derived CDR1 and CDR2 are SNHLY and FYNNEI. DNA for the CDR3: TGTGCCAGCAGAGCTCTAACTAGAAGCACAGATACGCAGTATTTT. Its translation: CASRALTRSTDTQYF. The full variable domain, completed using reference TRBV2 and TRBJ2-3, is EPEVTQTPSHQVTQMGQEVILRCVPISNHLYFYWYRQILGQKVEFLVSFYNNEISEKSEIFDDQFSVERPDGSNFTLKIRSTKLEDSAMYFCASRALTRSTDTQYFGPGTRLTVL.

This clone was observed once. This chain links TRBV30 with TRBJ2-2, with a weak D call TRBD2 (6 bases). CDR1 is GTSNPN, CDR2 SVGIG, per germline (reference sequence). Trimming took 3 bases from V and 1 from J, leaving 9 bases between them. This CDR3 is built from 14 residues. The CDR3 DNA sequence: TGTGCCTGGAGATTGGGGGGGAACACCGGGGAGCTGTTTTTT. Its protein product is CAWRLGGNTGELFF. The full variable domain, in which reference TRBV30 and TRBJ2-2 provide the parts outside the CDR3, is SQTIHQWPATLVQPVGSPLSLECTVEGTSNPNLYWYRQAAGRGLQLLFYSVGIGQISSEVPQNLSASRPQDRQFILSSKKLLLSDSGFYLCAWRLGGNTGELFFGEGSRLTVL.

This chain links TRBV28 with TRBJ2-3, with D possibly being TRBD2 (6 bases). The CDR3 totals 15 residues. Trimming shortened V by 8 bases and J by 2 bases, and 17 bases separated the two germline ends. Germline values: CDR1 MDHEN, CDR2 SYDVKM. This CDR3 is CASQGGVLNTDTQYF. The CDR3 coding sequence is TGTGCCAGCCAGGGCGGGGTCTTAAACACAGATACGCAGTATTTT.

Here the CDR3 DNA reads TGTGCCAGCAGTCATCATCTCTCCTACGAGCAGTACTTC. Translation gives CASSHHLSYEQYF. This sequence joins TRBV27 and TRBJ2-5; D remains ambiguous. The DNA end is more similar to TRBJ2-7, so the J call may be wrong. The CDR3 extends over 13 amino acids. Germline V gene lookup returns CDR1 MNHEY and CDR2 SMNVEV (reference sequence).

This sequence joins TRBV14 and TRBJ2-3; D ambiguous. V lost 2 bases to trimming and J lost 5 bases, with 8 bases between them. CDR1 and CDR2 (germline): SGHDN, FVKESK. The CDR3 length is 13 residues. The CDR3 is CASSQIFGDTQYF. The CDR3 DNA reads TGTGCCAGCAGCCAAATCTTCGGAGATACGCAGTATTTT.

V is TRBV10-3 and J is TRBJ2-1; 11 bases agree with TRBD1. With V trimmed by 2 bases and J by 10 bases, 10 bases remained unmatched. The CDR3 extends over 16 amino acids. Germline assignment: CDR1 ENHRY and CDR2 SYGVKD. Here the CDR3 reads CAISERIGQGAVEQFF. Here the CDR3 DNA reads TGTGCCATCAGTGAGAGGATCGGACAGGGGGCGGTCGAGCAGTTCTTC.

The V gene is TRBV7-2, the J gene TRBJ2-3; D is unclear. This CDR3 region has 15 residues. Deletions cut 4 bases from V and 0 bases from J, with 11 bases between. Looked up from germline, CDR1 is SGHTA and CDR2 is FQGNSA. Written as DNA, the CDR3 is TGTGCCAGCAGCTCTAGTATTTCTAGCACAGATACGCAGTATTTT. Residues: CASSSSISSTDTQYF.

V is TRBV5-1 and J is TRBJ1-1, with D tentatively TRBD1 (5 bases). The CDR3 sequence is 16 residues long. V lost 0 bases to trimming and J lost 3 bases, with 15 bases between them. From germline, CDR1 is SGHRS and CDR2 YFSETQ. The CDR3 nucleotides are TGCGCCAGCAGCTTGGGCGGTTGGGGCAGGGACACTGAAGCTTTCTTT. This encodes CASSLGGWGRDTEAFF.

The J gene is TRBJ2-3, the V gene TRBV6-5; 7 bases are a match to TRBD1. Germline-derived CDR1 and CDR2 are MNHEY and SVGAGI. This CDR3 spans 13 amino acids. With 6 bases clipped from V and 4 bases from J, the junction kept 4 bases outside the gene matches. In DNA form, the CDR3 reads TGTGCCAGCAGAATTGGGACAGCAGATACGCAGTATTTT. Protein product: CASRIGTADTQYF.

The gene calls are TRBV6-5 and TRBJ2-1, with TRBD2 matching 10 bases. Germline V gene lookup returns CDR1 MNHEY and CDR2 SVGAGI. The CDR3 consists of 15 residues. V gave up 6 bases and J gave up 6 bases; unmatched junction bases: 8. The CDR3 loop reads CASRPGTSEGNEQFF. CDR3 nucleotide sequence: TGTGCCAGCAGACCCGGGACTAGCGAGGGCAATGAGCAGTTCTTC.

This rearrangement joins TRBV28 to TRBJ2-5; TRBD2 might be the D (5 bases). Germline CDR1 is MDHEN and CDR2 is SYDVKM. Between the trimmed V and J ends, which lost 3 bases and 1 base, there was a span of 9 bases. This CDR3 comprises 14 residues. CDR3 region: CASSFAGRQETQYF. The CDR3 DNA sequence: TGTGCCAGCAGTTTTGCGGGTCGCCAAGAGACCCAGTACTTC.

The rearrangement links TRBV6-6 to TRBJ2-3; 8 nucleotides agree with TRBD2. The germline CDR1 and CDR2 sequences are MNHNY and SVGAGI (reference sequence). The CDR3 covers 14 residues. V dropped 2 bases and J dropped 6; count of bases not matched to a gene: 4. The CDR3: CASSYSGGRDTQYF. The CDR3 DNA reads TGTGCCAGCAGTTACAGCGGGGGAAGGGATACGCAGTATTTT.

The chain employs TRBV30 and TRBJ2-7; D uncertain. Germline V gene lookup returns CDR1 GTSNPN and CDR2 SVGIG (reference sequence). CDR3 size: 14 residues. The CDR3 region is CACRVRRPPYEQYF. The DNA of the CDR3 is TGTGCTTGTCGGGTTAGGCGGCCGCCCTACGAGCAGTACTTC.

V usage is TRBV4-3 and J usage is TRBJ2-2; a weak D match, TRBD2 (6 bases). The CDR3 covers 15 residues. The germline V gene has CDR1 LGHNA and CDR2 YSLEER. V was trimmed by 6 bases and J by 0 bases, leaving 11 bases between them. CDR3 region: CASSLALSNTGELFF. DNA for the CDR3: TGCGCCAGCAGTCTAGCGCTTTCGAACACCGGGGAGCTGTTTTTT.